This TCR beta chain was observed in a study of regulatory T cells in long-lasting Graves disease (dated by TCRdb to about 2021). About the study as a whole: Patients with newly diagnosed Graves' disease had been on antithyroid drugs for under 3 months. A total of roughly 33 samples were covered by TCR sequencing, comprising approximately 13 persistent and roughly 20 newly diagnosed Graves' disease patients. Patients with persistent Graves' disease were compared with patients with newly diagnosed Graves' disease using TCR sequencing and RNA sequencing of peripheral blood. The study took place in China and was registered as a clinical trial. The investigation overall reported the following: The authors noted that the small sample size was a limitation that may lower accuracy. Because the primary lesion, thyroid tissue, could not be accessed, the study looked at peripheral blood alone. Persistent Graves' disease patients showed lower TCR Shannon entropy and fewer highly expanded clones than newly diagnosed patients, suggesting clonal expansion. Persistent disease showed preferential use of TRBV28, TRBJ1-2 and TRBJ2-5, whereas newly diagnosed disease favored TRBV20-1 and TRBJ2-1. Sequencing and analysis were limited to the TCR beta chain. A larger number of public clonotypes was shared among persistent patients (approximately 2,500) than among newly diagnosed patients (around 890).

Read against the paper, the sample's time point label means: newly diagnosed GD, antithyroid drugs for less than 3 months. For both TCR sequencing and RNA sequencing, RNA was extracted from PBMCs using TRIzol. The diagnosis of Graves' disease was made according to American Thyroid Association guidelines. Recruitment of patients was carried out at an endocrinology department in Xi'an, China. Each patient gave approximately 8.8 milliliters of peripheral blood, collected in an EDTA anticoagulant tube. Ficoll Paque Plus density gradient separation was used to isolate PBMCs, and no further T cell sorting was done. RNA quality was checked with an Agilent 2100 Bioanalyzer and agarose gel, and concentration with a NanoDrop 2000. Based on the germline V gene, the CDR1 and CDR2 sequences are MNHGY and SVAAGI. Trimming costs V 3 bases and J 6 bases, and their ends lie 24 bases apart. The CDR3, cysteine through phenylalanine, is 18 amino acids long. Of the read, only the CDR3 DNA is kept; its 54 bases are in frame from base 1.

This clonotype has just a few counts. Its recognized antigen is unknown. No much larger clone is present one base from it, and per-base qualities are unavailable. Libraries were constructed by multiplex PCR. The sequencer listed for this sample is Illumina HiSeq 4000. TCR beta libraries were built with iRepertoire HTBI primers and Arm-PCR amplification of CDR3 regions. PCR products were gel purified before sequencing. Per the authors' processing: A total of roughly 65 TRBV and some 15 TRBJ segments were identified across samples and were used for gene usage analysis of CDR3 amino acid clonotypes. Filtered high-quality paired reads were merged into contigs using COPE and FqMerger. BLAST was used to align contigs to IMGT TRBV, TRBD and TRBJ reference genes, and CDR3 was defined according to IMGT. Any clonotype with a frequency above 0.1% was counted as a highly expanded clone. Shannon entropy was used to measure repertoire diversity, and the Gini coefficient was used to measure V-J evenness. Public clonotypes were defined as clonotypes shared by more than one individual. TCRdb itself trimmed the public reads at Q25 with fastp, ran MiXCR and retained productive beta chains. Entries that share a CDR3 protein sequence are merged under the most common genes and DNA. TCRdb, not the authors, supplied the V and J calls. This sample has about 400,000 distinct CDR3 sequences in its table, and approximately 15% of those were observed once. Approximately 7.8% of the sample is taken by the ten largest.

These same data were also listed under a study on T cells in Graves' hyperthyroidism and ophthalmopathy. From the second report: Stable Graves' hyperthyroidism was defined as no progression to ophthalmopathy during 18 months of follow-up. Hyperthyroidism patients were aged 18 to 65 years and newly diagnosed, with disease duration of less than 2 months. Any patient with an uncontrolled infection, another autoimmune disease, pregnancy or lactation was excluded. Diagnoses were established on the basis of clinical symptoms, serum thyroxine and TRAb, thyroid ultrasound, and orbital computed tomography. For the first round of RT-PCR on the TCR CDR3, the HTBI primer set was used together with the Qiagen OneStep RT-PCR kit. Most expanded thyroid clonotypes (frequency above 0.001) were also detected in blood, a finding suggesting that blood repertoires may reflect thyroid immune responses. Ophthalmopathy was separated from stable hyperthyroidism by a 13 V-J signature model, with over 85% sensitivity and approximately 81% specificity obtained in cross-validation and 80%/75% obtained in testing. In validation, the model predicted progression to ophthalmopathy a median of approximately 6.3 months before onset, with 70% to 71% sensitivity and about 75% specificity. To identify distinguishing TCR V-J signatures, a discovery cohort of about 100 patients was used, comprising 43 with Graves' ophthalmopathy and 57 with stable Graves' hyperthyroidism. An independent validation cohort of around 19 hyperthyroidism patients and 15 or so patients who later progressed to ophthalmopathy tested prospective prediction of ophthalmopathy. For training and testing, the 100 or so patients in the discovery cohort were randomly divided in a 7:3 ratio. The study also compared thyroid tissue and blood T-cell repertoires from roughly 6 Graves' hyperthyroidism patients. After blood sampling, hyperthyroidism patients were treated with methimazole at a starting dose of 30 mg daily, and ophthalmopathy patients were treated with high-dose intravenous methylprednisolone. Libraries were constructed in a second round of multiplex PCR, after which size selection and purification were carried out. Paired-end sequencing of the libraries was performed with 100 bp reads on an Illumina HiSeq2000. SOAPnuke was used to process the raw data, removing reads that contained adapters or uncalled bases, had a mean Phred below 15, or lacked an exact match to the constant primer or identifier. High-quality paired reads were merged with COPE v1.2.5, and unique nucleotide sequences were defined as clonotypes. MiTCR v1.1 was used to align the clonotypes against IMGT TRBV, TRBD and TRBJ reference segments. The analysis was restricted to V-J combinations with a frequency above 0.0001, which together covered over 99% of the repertoires. A TCS score was defined as the ratio between F50 (clonal expansion) and ExV (chaos), using BLOSUM62-based TCRdist between CDR3 peptides within each V-J. Welch's t-statistics and random forest reduced 514 V-J features to fewer than 15, which were used in a naive Bayes classifier (R e1071). No statistical method was used to set the sample size in advance, and investigators knew the group allocation. According to the paper, TCR Vbeta CDR3 sequencing was carried out on some 140 peripheral blood samples, which came from approximately 41 ophthalmopathy, around 75 hyperthyroidism and around 17 progressor patients.

The sequencing here drew on peripheral blood mononuclear cells (PBMCs), taken at new diagnosis, from a patient treated with antithyroid drugs. The chain employs TRBV6-9 and TRBJ2-1; the D gene cannot be resolved reliably. This TCR was sampled from a woman in her 40s with Graves disease. Donor details come from another sample of the same person, matched by shared clones. The CDR3 is CASSYSMGKGQDRNEQFF. The DNA is as follows: TGTGCCAGCAGTTACTCCATGGGGAAGGGTCAAGACCGCAATGAGCAGTTCTTC.